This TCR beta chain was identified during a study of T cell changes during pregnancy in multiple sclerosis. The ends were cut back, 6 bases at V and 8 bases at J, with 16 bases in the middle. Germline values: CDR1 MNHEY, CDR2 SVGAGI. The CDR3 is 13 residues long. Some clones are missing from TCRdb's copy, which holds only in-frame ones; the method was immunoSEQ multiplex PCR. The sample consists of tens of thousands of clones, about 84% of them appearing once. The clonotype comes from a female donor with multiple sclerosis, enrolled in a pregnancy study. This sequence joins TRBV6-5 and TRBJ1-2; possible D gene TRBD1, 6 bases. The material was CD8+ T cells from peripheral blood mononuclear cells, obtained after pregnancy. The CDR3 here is CASSPYRVWGYTF. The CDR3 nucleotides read TGTGCCAGCAGCCCGTACAGGGTTTGGGGCTACACCTTC.